This entry lists 12 T cell receptor beta chains sequenced from one sample in a study of T cell clonality in common variable immunodeficiency. Using immunoSEQ multiplex PCR, the repertoire was profiled, and TCRdb retains in-frame clones only, with some absent. This sample shows approximately 46,000 clones and no singletons; 5% to 6.5% rests with the ten largest. The sample consisted of peripheral blood mononuclear cells. The source is a person aged 18 to 70 in good health.

This clone appeared many times. The part of the CDR3 DNA that was read is TGTGCCATCAGTGAGGCCTTTAGCGGGGCCTACAATGAG. This gives the protein CAISEAFSGAYNE. Given in full, the CDR3 is CAISEAFSGAYNEQFF. The genes are TRBV10-3 and TRBJ2-1; 8 bases line up with TRBD2. The CDR3 is cut off 3 residues early in the read; its end comes from the germline J gene. CDR1 and CDR2 (germline): ENHRY, SYGVKD. J lost 2 bases, V lost 2 bases, and 5 bases had no gene match. The CDR3 length is 16 residues.

This clone was detected a few times. The CDR3 end falls 3 residues outside the read, so it is completed with the germline J gene. This chain connects TRBV7-9 to TRBJ2-7, with no clear D. Trimming shortened V by 6 bases and J by 6 bases, and 12 bases separated the two germline ends. The CDR3 totals 12 residues. Looked up from germline, CDR1 is SEHNR and CDR2 is FQNEAQ (reference sequence). CDR3 region: CASSLGVGEQYF. The sequenced CDR3 bases are TGTGCCAGCAGTCTAGGCGTCGGCGAG.

This clone appeared many times. The sequenced fragment ends 3 residues before the CDR3 boundary, so the rest is inferred from the germline J gene. V gene TRBV30 combines with J gene TRBJ1-6, with 7 bases aligning to TRBD1. The CDR3 covers 15 residues. Trimming removed 1 base from V and 7 bases from J; junction bases left unmatched: 7. The germline gives CDR1 GTSNPN, CDR2 SVGIG (reference sequence). CDR3 bases read: TGTGCCTGGAGTGGGCGACAGGGTCTCAATTCACCC. It specifies CAWSGRQGLNSP. The complete CDR3 reads CAWSGRQGLNSPLHF.

This clone was recorded many times. Read sequence stops 3 residues before the CDR3 end, and the germline J gene provides the missing end. V usage is TRBV12-5 and J usage is TRBJ2-6; TRBD1 matches at 12 bases. Looked up from germline, CDR1 is LGHNT and CDR2 is FRNRAP. This CDR3 region has 17 residues. After removal of 6 bases from V and 3 bases from J, the junction contained 6 bases not matched to a gene. The DNA read from the CDR3 is TGTGCTAGTGGCATGGGACAGGGGGCGCTTGGGGCCAACGTC. It codes for CASGMGQGALGANV. The entire CDR3 sequence reads CASGMGQGALGANVLTF.

This clone appeared many times. The read ends 3 residues before the CDR3 terminus; that terminus is restored from the germline J gene. V and J are TRBV30 and TRBJ2-1, with 9 bases aligning to TRBD2. CDR1 is GTSNPN and CDR2 is SVGIG in the germline V gene (reference sequence). V lost 5 bases, J lost 4 bases, and 3 bases stayed unmatched. CDR3 length: 13 residues. CDR3: CAWGTSLYNEQFF. CDR3 bases read: TGTGCCTGGGGGACTAGCCTGTACAATGAG.

This clone appeared many times. The read falls 3 residues short of the CDR3 end, and the missing part is taken from the germline J gene. This chain connects TRBV5-5 to TRBJ2-1, with D unresolved. This CDR3 has 11 residues. V was trimmed by 4 bases and J by 7 bases, leaving 6 bases between them. Germline CDR1 is SGHKS and CDR2 is YYEKEE (reference sequence). This chain's CDR3 is CASSNRNEQFF. CDR3 bases read: TGTGCCAGCAGCAACCGGAATGAG.

This clone was counted many times. The read halts 3 residues ahead of the CDR3 end, with the missing end drawn from the germline J gene. V usage is TRBV20-1 and J usage is TRBJ2-2, with D perhaps TRBD1 (6 bases). Germline CDR1 and CDR2: DFQATT and SNEGSKA (reference sequence). The CDR3 sequence is 13 residues long. The CDR3 DNA, read in part, is TGCAGTGCTAGAGATGGTCCAGGGGAAAAG. It translates to CSARDGPGEK. The CDR3 as a whole reads CSARDGPGEKLFF.

This clone appeared many times. Read data end 3 residues before the CDR3 end; the end is taken from the germline J gene. The V call is TRBV5-6, the J call TRBJ2-1; no firm D call. This CDR3 is built from 11 residues. Between the trimmed V and J ends, which lost 3 bases and 6 bases, there was a span of 4 bases. Germline values: CDR1 SGHDT, CDR2 YYEEEE. Incomplete CDR3 DNA: TGTGCCAGCAGCTCGGGCAATGAG. Translating it yields CASSSGNE. The whole CDR3 region reads CASSSGNEQFF.

This clone has ten or more counts. Read data end 3 residues before the CDR3 end; the end is taken from the germline J gene. The rearrangement joins TRBV7-8 to TRBJ2-7; D is unresolved. V gave up 5 bases and J gave up 1 base, with 15 bases separating them. Germline CDR1 SGHVS, CDR2 FQNEAQ. This CDR3 is 15 amino acids long. The covered CDR3 bases are TGTGCCAGCAGCCCCTTCAGGTCTCTTTCCTACGAG. Translation gives CASSPFRSLSYE. The whole CDR3 reads CASSPFRSLSYEQYF.

This clone was seen ten or more times. Read data end 3 residues before the CDR3 end; the end is taken from the germline J gene. The chain is built from TRBV11-2 and TRBJ1-1; 8 bases align to TRBD1. Germline CDR1 and CDR2: SGHAT and FQNNGV. The CDR3 sequence is 15 residues long. V was pared by 4 bases and J by 0 bases, with 4 bases of the junction left unmatched. CDR3 bases read: TGTGCCAGCAGCTCCAGACAGGGGATGAACACTGAA. Protein product: CASSSRQGMNTE. The full CDR3 protein reads CASSSRQGMNTEAFF.

This clone was counted at least ten times. The CDR3 end lies 3 residues beyond the end of the read and is filled in from the germline J gene. The same CDR3 can be traced to other DNA sequences in this sample. The J gene is TRBJ1-3, the V gene TRBV18; D unclear. CDR3 length equals 14 residues. Per the germline V gene, CDR1 is KGHSH and CDR2 is LQKENI. V was pared by 5 bases and J by 4 bases, with 12 bases between. Partial CDR3 DNA: TGTGCCAGCTCATCGGGCTCGGGGGGAAACACC. Its protein product is CASSSGSGGNT. The whole CDR3 reads CASSSGSGGNTIYF.

This clone was counted many times. Sequencing ends 3 residues short of the CDR3 end; the germline J gene provides the rest. The chain couples TRBV12-5 to TRBJ2-7; D might be TRBD2 (6 bases). Germline-derived CDR1 and CDR2 are LGHNT and FRNRAP. CDR3 length: 13 amino acids. V lost 5 bases to trimming and J lost 6 bases, with 14 bases between them. The DNA read from the CDR3 is TGTGCTAGTGGTCTGGACATCGGGGGCGAG. Protein sequence: CASGLDIGGE. The full CDR3 protein reads CASGLDIGGEQYF. The full variable domain, rest sourced from reference TRBV12-5 and TRBJ2-7, is DARVTQTPRHKVTEMGQEVTMRCQPILGHNTVFWYRQTMMQGLELLAYFRNRAPLDDSGMPKDRFSAEMPDATLATLKIQPSEPRDSAVYFCASGLDIGGEQYFGPGTRLTVT.